A selection of T cell receptor beta chains follows, all from one sample in a study of blood T cell repertoires in COVID-19. Clones were sequenced by immunoSEQ multiplex PCR, and TCRdb holds only the in-frame ones, with some missing. Of about 170,000 clones in the sample, around 67% are singletons; the top ten hold 3%. The sequencing sample was made of peripheral blood. The origin of the receptors is a woman older than 75 with acute or convalescent COVID-19. Each CDR3 is given with its conserved first and last residue. Each record gives: clone size, CDR3 length, D gene, J gene, V gene, CDR3 DNA, CDR3 protein. The D gene is left open where the match is weak. Rows give clone size only sometimes, using once, few, many, or a class for an expanded clone.

- | 17 | TRBD1 | TRBJ2-2 | TRBV19 | TGTGCCAGTAGTACCCGACAGGGGGCGACGAACACCGGGGAGCTGTTTTTT | CASSTRQGATNTGELFF
few | 14 | TRBD2 | TRBJ2-3 | TRBV14 | TGTGCCAGCAGCCCAAGGACTAGTACAGATACGCAGTATTTT | CASSPRTSTDTQYF
few | 14 | - | TRBJ1-1 | TRBV28 | TGTGCCAGCCTCCTCGGGGGGGCAAGGGCTGAAGCTTTCTTT | CASLLGGARAEAFF
- | 15 | TRBD1 | TRBJ1-1 | TRBV5-1 | TGCGCCAGCAGCCTCCGGACAGGTTCGGGGACTGAAGCTTTCTTT | CASSLRTGSGTEAFF
- | 15 | TRBD1 | TRBJ2-5 | TRBV7-2 | TGTGCCAGCAGCTTATGGGACAGTTACCAAGAGACCCAGTACTTC | CASSLWDSYQETQYF
few | 11 | - | TRBJ2-1 | TRBV9 | TGTGCCAGCAGCGCGACGGGTGAGCAGTTCTTC | CASSATGEQFF
few | 13 | - | TRBJ2-2 | TRBV7-3 | TGTGCCAGCAGCACCGGTCTCACCGGGGAGCTGTTTTTT | CASSTGLTGELFF
- | 14 | - | TRBJ1-5 | TRBV7-2 | TGTGCCAGCAGCTCGGCAGGGAACGGTCAGCCCCAGCATTTT | CASSSAGNGQPQHF
- | 14 | - | TRBJ1-1 | TRBV19 | TGTGCCAGTAGTATTTATCAGGGTCGGACTGAAGCTTTCTTT | CASSIYQGRTEAFF
- | 14 | TRBD1 | TRBJ1-2 | TRBV11-2 | TGTGCCAGCAGTGGCACGACAGGGATGGGTGGCTACACCTTC | CASSGTTGMGGYTF
- | 14 | - | TRBJ1-1 | TRBV9 | TGTGCCAGCAGCGTAGGGGACACCGACACTGAAGCTTTCTTT | CASSVGDTDTEAFF
many | 12 | - | TRBJ2-5 | TRBV10-3 | TGTGCCATCAGTGACAGGGAGGCGACCCAGTACTTC | CAISDREATQYF
- | 13 | TRBD2 | TRBJ2-7 | TRBV30 | TGTGCCTGGGGACTAGCGGGAGTGGACGAGCAGTACTTC | CAWGLAGVDEQYF
- | 14 | - | TRBJ2-5 | TRBV28 | TGTGCCAGCCAGCCGTGGGGGGTGGAGGAGACCCAGTACTTC | CASQPWGVEETQYF
once | 15 | TRBD2 | TRBJ2-1 | TRBV5-1 | TGCGCCAGCAGCTTGTTCAGCGGGAGGGCCCGGGAGCAGTTCTTC | CASSLFSGRAREQFF
once | 14 | - | TRBJ1-1 | TRBV5-8 | TGTGCCAGCAGCTTTGGAGGGGGAGGGACTGAAGCTTTCTTT | CASSFGGGGTEAFF
few | 15 | - | TRBJ2-3 | TRBV11-2 | TGTGCCAGCAGCTTTAGCGGAGATTACACAGATACGCAGTATTTT | CASSFSGDYTDTQYF
- | 12 | TRBD1 | TRBJ2-7 | TRBV28 | TGTGCCAGCAGAGTCAGGGGGCTTGAGCAGTACTTC | CASRVRGLEQYF
- | 15 | - | TRBJ2-7 | TRBV19 | TGTGCCAGTACCATAGAGGCTGGAGGGGCCTACGAGCAGTACTTC | CASTIEAGGAYEQYF
- | 14 | - | TRBJ2-1 | TRBV20-1 | TGCAGTGCTAGTCTTAGCGGACATTACAATGAGCAGTTCTTC | CSASLSGHYNEQFF
- | 14 | TRBD2 | TRBJ2-1 | TRBV7-9 | TGTGCCAGCAGCTTAGGCTCCCCGGGGGGTGAGCAGTTCTTC | CASSLGSPGGEQFF
- | 13 | TRBD1 | TRBJ2-1 | TRBV7-9 | TGTGCCAGCAGCTTAACACAGGGGTATGAGCAGTTCTTC | CASSLTQGYEQFF
- | 17 | TRBD2 | TRBJ2-1 | TRBV19 | TGTGCCAGTAGTCGGGGGCGCGGGAGGGCCGGTAACAATGAGCAGTTCTTC | CASSRGRGRAGNNEQFF
- | 12 | - | TRBJ2-2 | TRBV7-2 | TGTGCCAGCAGCCCACTGCCCGGGGAGCTGTTTTTT | CASSPLPGELFF
- | 14 | - | TRBJ2-1 | TRBV11-2 | TGTGCCAGCAGCTCAGGGACTTCCTACAATGAGCAGTTCTTC | CASSSGTSYNEQFF
- | 16 | TRBD2 | TRBJ2-1 | TRBV6-5 | TGTGCCAGCAGTTACGGGTCTAGCGGGGACTACAATGAGCAGTTCTTC | CASSYGSSGDYNEQFF
few | 18 | - | TRBJ1-3 | TRBV10-1 | TGCGCCAGCATGGAGGGAGGTGGGGGGATGATCTCTGGAAACACCATATATTTT | CASMEGGGGMISGNTIYF
few | 14 | TRBD2 | TRBJ2-3 | TRBV19 | TGTGCCAGTAGGCTAGCGGGGGAAACAGATACGCAGTATTTT | CASRLAGETDTQYF
- | 11 | - | TRBJ2-1 | TRBV2 | TGTGCCAGCAGTTACTACAATGAGCAGTTCTTC | CASSYYNEQFF
once | 14 | - | TRBJ2-5 | TRBV6-5 | TGTGCCAGCAGTTACGGGGCAGGGGAAGAGACCCAGTACTTC | CASSYGAGEETQYF
- | 14 | - | TRBJ1-6 | TRBV3-1/TRBV3-2 | TGTGCCAGCAGCCCCCAGCCAGGGGTGTCACCCCTCCACTTT | CASSPQPGVSPLHF
- | 15 | - | TRBJ2-3 | TRBV11-2 | TGTGCCAGCAGCTCTCTAGCAGACGATACAGATACGCAGTATTTT | CASSSLADDTDTQYF
- | 13 | - | TRBJ2-5 | TRBV19 | TGTGCCAGTAGTCTTAGCAACCAAGAGACCCAGTACTTC | CASSLSNQETQYF
- | 13 | TRBD2 | TRBJ2-7 | TRBV7-9 | TGTGCCATCTCCTGGGGAGGGCCCTACGAGCAGTACTTC | CAISWGGPYEQYF
- | 15 | TRBD1 | TRBJ1-5 | TRBV18 | TGTGCCAGCTCCAGGGGGACATCAGGTAATCAGCCCCAGCATTTT | CASSRGTSGNQPQHF
- | 17 | - | TRBJ1-5 | TRBV28 | TGTGCCAGCAGTCCGGCCGGGACAAAGATTAGCAATCAGCCCCAGCATTTT | CASSPAGTKISNQPQHF
- | 11 | - | TRBJ2-7 | TRBV20-1 | TGCAGTGCAGCCAGGGACTACGAGCAGTACTTC | CSAARDYEQYF
- | 14 | - | TRBJ2-6 | TRBV10-3 | TGTGCCATCAGTGGAGGAGCTGGGGCCAACGTCCTGACTTTC | CAISGGAGANVLTF
- | 15 | TRBD2 | TRBJ2-1 | TRBV14 | TGTGCCAGCAGCCAACTAGCGGGACACTACAATGAGCAGTTCTTC | CASSQLAGHYNEQFF
few | 15 | - | TRBJ1-6 | TRBV7-3 | TGTGCCAGCAGCTTAACTACAGGGTATAATTCACCCCTCCACTTT | CASSLTTGYNSPLHF
few | 15 | - | TRBJ1-1 | TRBV5-8 | TGTGCCAGCAGCTTGGAAGCGGGGCTGAACACTGAAGCTTTCTTT | CASSLEAGLNTEAFF
- | 15 | TRBD1 | TRBJ1-4 | TRBV3-1/TRBV3-2 | TGTGCCAGCTGTCAAGGGACAGGGGCTAATGAAAAACTGTTTTTT | CASCQGTGANEKLFF
- | 16 | - | TRBJ2-5 | TRBV30 | TGTGCCTGGAGTGGAGGGACCACTAGCCGAGGAGAGACCCAGTACTTC | CAWSGGTTSRGETQYF
- | 18 | TRBD1 | TRBJ2-1 | TRBV5-4 | TGTGCCAGCAGCCCGGGAACAGGACAGGGGGCGCTTTTTGGTGAGCAGTTCTTC | CASSPGTGQGALFGEQFF
- | 18 | TRBD2 | TRBJ2-1 | TRBV4-2 | TGTGCCAGCAGCCAAGATCCCCCCGGGACTAGCGGGAGCAATGAGCAGTTCTTC | CASSQDPPGTSGSNEQFF
once | 15 | TRBD2 | TRBJ2-7 | TRBV7-9 | TGTGCCAGCAGCTCTCGACTAGCGCCGAGCGTCGAGCAGTACTTC | CASSSRLAPSVEQYF
- | 14 | - | TRBJ1-5 | TRBV19 | TGTGCCAGTAGGGATGAATGGAGAAATCAGCCCCAGCATTTT | CASRDEWRNQPQHF
few | 15 | TRBD1 | TRBJ2-7 | TRBV7-2 | TGTGCCAGCAGCAACGGACAGGGTGGCTCCTACGAGCAGTACTTC | CASSNGQGGSYEQYF
once | 16 | TRBD1 | TRBJ1-1 | TRBV5-1 | TGCGCCAGCAGCTTGTTCTCAGGACAGGGGAACACTGAAGCTTTCTTT | CASSLFSGQGNTEAFF
- | 13 | TRBD1 | TRBJ1-2 | TRBV25-1 | TGTGCCAGCAGCCGGGACAGCCCTGGCGGCTACACCTTC | CASSRDSPGGYTF
- | 14 | TRBD1 | TRBJ2-7 | TRBV6-5 | TGTGCCAGCAGTTACGGGACAGGGGGCTACGAGCAGTACTTC | CASSYGTGGYEQYF
- | 15 | TRBD1 | TRBJ2-1 | TRBV5-4 | TGTGCCAGCAGCTTGTACGGGACAGGGTACAATGAGCAGTTCTTC | CASSLYGTGYNEQFF
medium-sized | 15 | TRBD2 | TRBJ2-1 | TRBV7-9 | TGTGCCAGCAGCTTAGGGCGGGAGGCCTACAATGAGCAGTTCTTC | CASSLGREAYNEQFF
few | 15 | TRBD1 | TRBJ2-1 | TRBV28 | TGTGCCAGCAGTCCCTTGGACAGGGGATACAATGAGCAGTTCTTC | CASSPLDRGYNEQFF